This TCR beta chain appears in the sequencing data of a study of T cells after yellow fever vaccination. This CDR3 region has 14 residues. The V gene lost 2 bases and the J gene lost 2 bases, with 9 bases spanning the gap. From germline, CDR1 is MNHEY and CDR2 SVGAGI. In the case of this clonotype: Its antigen is currently unknown.

TCRdb recomputed calls from the 5' RACE reads with MiXCR, one row per CDR3 protein. This table holds about 510,000 distinct CDR3 sequences, 20% to 25% found once. Overall study results and limits: Clones from primary vaccination mostly reappeared after the booster (approximately 95% CD4, around 90% CD8).

V gene TRBV6-5 combines with J gene TRBJ2-5; D gene unclear. Sample: PBMCs, taken less than 25 days after the first yellow fever vaccination. The TCR sequence derives from a man aged 18 to 30 who received the YFV17D yellow fever vaccine. The CDR3 sequence is CASSYPDNQETQYF. In DNA, the CDR3 is TGTGCCAGCAGTTACCCCGACAATCAAGAGACCCAGTACTTC.